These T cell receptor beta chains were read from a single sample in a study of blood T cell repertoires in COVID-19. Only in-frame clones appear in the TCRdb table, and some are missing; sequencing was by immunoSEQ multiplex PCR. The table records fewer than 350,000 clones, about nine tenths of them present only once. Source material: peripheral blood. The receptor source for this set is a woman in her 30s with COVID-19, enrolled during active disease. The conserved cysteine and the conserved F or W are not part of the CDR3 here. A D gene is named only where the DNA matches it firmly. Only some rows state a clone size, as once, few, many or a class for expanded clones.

CDR3: ASSKSVLDYGYT
V: TRBV28
J: TRBJ1-2
D: NA
size: NA

CDR3: ASSLKLASGRWSYEQY
V: TRBV11-2
J: TRBJ2-7
D: TRBD2
size: NA

CDR3: AWSVVGTGFSPLH
V: TRBV30
J: TRBJ1-6
D: TRBD1
size: NA

CDR3: ASSIDQGAEQY
V: TRBV19
J: TRBJ2-7
D: TRBD1
size: NA

CDR3: ATSDSGLAGDANYNEQF
V: TRBV24-1
J: TRBJ2-1
D: TRBD2
size: NA

CDR3: ASSDLENLISYT
V: TRBV25-1
J: TRBJ1-2
D: NA
size: NA

CDR3: ASNPTSGRRPYEQY
V: TRBV19
J: TRBJ2-7
D: TRBD2
size: NA

CDR3: SAYPGILGGYT
V: TRBV29-1
J: TRBJ1-2
D: NA
size: few

CDR3: ASRRSGSHYEQY
V: TRBV6-5
J: TRBJ2-7
D: TRBD2
size: NA

CDR3: ASKQTAYNEQF
V: TRBV25-1
J: TRBJ2-1
D: NA
size: NA

CDR3: SVTIQGSYEQY
V: TRBV29-1
J: TRBJ2-7
D: NA
size: NA

CDR3: ASSLGTGGFNEQF
V: TRBV7-3
J: TRBJ2-1
D: TRBD1
size: NA

CDR3: ASSPQTDRGNTGELF
V: TRBV7-2
J: TRBJ2-2
D: TRBD1
size: NA

CDR3: ASSFGGRGEQF
V: TRBV11-3
J: TRBJ2-1
D: NA
size: once

CDR3: ASSGTSYQPQH
V: TRBV18
J: TRBJ1-5
D: NA
size: once

CDR3: ASSPEDRTLSYEQY
V: TRBV18
J: TRBJ2-7
D: TRBD1
size: NA

CDR3: ASSLDPPGYT
V: TRBV5-1
J: TRBJ1-2
D: NA
size: NA

CDR3: AISLTLSSYEQY
V: TRBV10-3
J: TRBJ2-7
D: NA
size: once

CDR3: ASSSGTGVFYGYT
V: TRBV28
J: TRBJ1-2
D: TRBD1
size: NA

CDR3: AISDRDNEQY
V: TRBV10-3
J: TRBJ2-7
D: NA
size: NA

CDR3: ASRTGTGLNEQF
V: TRBV6-5
J: TRBJ2-1
D: TRBD1
size: NA

CDR3: ASSSEYSGEGETQY
V: TRBV11-2
J: TRBJ2-5
D: NA
size: NA

CDR3: ASSDRAEKLF
V: TRBV18
J: TRBJ1-4
D: NA
size: NA

CDR3: ASNPYRVSFNYGYT
V: TRBV28
J: TRBJ1-2
D: NA
size: NA

CDR3: ASSPISGRVNEQF
V: TRBV5-1
J: TRBJ2-1
D: TRBD2
size: NA

CDR3: ASSFMASGNQETQY
V: TRBV5-6
J: TRBJ2-5
D: TRBD2
size: NA

CDR3: ASSFGHSWPNEQF
V: TRBV7-2
J: TRBJ2-1
D: NA
size: NA

CDR3: ASSVEPNNSPLH
V: TRBV9
J: TRBJ1-6
D: NA
size: NA

CDR3: ASSEMTAQETQY
V: TRBV2
J: TRBJ2-5
D: NA
size: NA

CDR3: ASSQGGNRVAGNTIY
V: TRBV4-1
J: TRBJ1-3
D: NA
size: NA

CDR3: ASSTQTAGYT
V: TRBV25-1
J: TRBJ1-2
D: NA
size: NA

CDR3: ASSIPRQDRNTIY
V: TRBV19
J: TRBJ1-3
D: NA
size: NA

CDR3: ASRQQGAVNSPLH
V: TRBV2
J: TRBJ1-6
D: TRBD1
size: NA

CDR3: ASSYSSGTATGELF
V: TRBV6-6
J: TRBJ2-2
D: TRBD1
size: NA

CDR3: ASSPPHRRRAY
V: TRBV28
J: TRBJ2-4
D: NA
size: NA

CDR3: ASSAGDRRFPYEQY
V: TRBV6-1
J: TRBJ2-7
D: TRBD1
size: NA

CDR3: ASSQGRGTRPSEQY
V: TRBV5-4
J: TRBJ2-7
D: NA
size: NA

CDR3: ASSLLGVPEAF
V: TRBV28
J: TRBJ1-1
D: NA
size: NA

CDR3: ASSRLASGEQF
V: TRBV2
J: TRBJ2-1
D: TRBD2
size: NA

CDR3: ASSPQQGKVTGELF
V: TRBV5-1
J: TRBJ2-2
D: NA
size: NA

CDR3: ASSFITTYRDIEWDTEAF
V: TRBV9
J: TRBJ1-1
D: NA
size: NA

CDR3: ASSPRGGSGDTQY
V: TRBV7-2
J: TRBJ2-3
D: TRBD2
size: NA

CDR3: ASSDDSSTTGELF
V: TRBV6-4
J: TRBJ2-2
D: NA
size: many

CDR3: ASRLDRVTNQPQH
V: TRBV6-6
J: TRBJ1-5
D: TRBD1
size: once

CDR3: ASSPTFRGGTQY
V: TRBV28
J: TRBJ2-5
D: NA
size: NA

CDR3: ASRVGTSGTDTQY
V: TRBV6-5
J: TRBJ2-3
D: TRBD2
size: NA

CDR3: ASSTGPSIVEAF
V: TRBV19
J: TRBJ1-1
D: NA
size: NA

CDR3: ASSQLPGDNQPQH
V: TRBV6-5
J: TRBJ1-5
D: NA
size: NA

CDR3: ASSRLELGEQF
V: TRBV6-5
J: TRBJ2-1
D: NA
size: NA

CDR3: ASSPGQGIYGYT
V: TRBV5-1
J: TRBJ1-2
D: TRBD1
size: NA

CDR3: ASSQVGTDTQY
V: TRBV2
J: TRBJ2-3
D: NA
size: NA

CDR3: ASSPDTLGSTDTQY
V: TRBV5-1
J: TRBJ2-3
D: NA
size: NA

CDR3: ASSYSTADEQF
V: TRBV6-6
J: TRBJ2-1
D: NA
size: NA

CDR3: ASTNQGIEQY
V: TRBV28
J: TRBJ2-7
D: NA
size: NA

CDR3: SVPGTSLAGYT
V: TRBV29-1
J: TRBJ1-2
D: NA
size: NA

CDR3: AISENPLAGYEQY
V: TRBV10-3
J: TRBJ2-7
D: NA
size: NA

CDR3: ASSSQGNYGYT
V: TRBV27
J: TRBJ1-2
D: NA
size: once